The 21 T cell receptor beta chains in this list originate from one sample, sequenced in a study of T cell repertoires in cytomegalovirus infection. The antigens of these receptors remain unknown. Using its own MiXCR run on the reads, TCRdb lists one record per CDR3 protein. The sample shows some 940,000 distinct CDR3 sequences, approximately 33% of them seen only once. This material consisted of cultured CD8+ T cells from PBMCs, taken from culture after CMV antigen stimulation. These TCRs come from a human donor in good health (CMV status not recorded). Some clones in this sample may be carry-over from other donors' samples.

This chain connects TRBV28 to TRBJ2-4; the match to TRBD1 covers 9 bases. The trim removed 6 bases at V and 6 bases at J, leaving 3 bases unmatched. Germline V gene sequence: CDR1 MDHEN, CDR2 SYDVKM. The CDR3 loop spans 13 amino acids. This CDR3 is CASRGQGGNIQYF. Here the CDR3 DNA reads TGTGCCAGCAGGGGACAGGGAGGAAACATTCAGTACTTC.

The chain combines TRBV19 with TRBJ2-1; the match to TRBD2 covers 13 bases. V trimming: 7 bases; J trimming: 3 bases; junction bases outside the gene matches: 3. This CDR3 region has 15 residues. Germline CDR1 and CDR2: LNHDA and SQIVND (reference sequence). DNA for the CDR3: TGTGCCAGTAAAACTAGCGGGGGGGTCTACAATGAGCAGTTCTTC. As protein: CASKTSGGVYNEQFF.

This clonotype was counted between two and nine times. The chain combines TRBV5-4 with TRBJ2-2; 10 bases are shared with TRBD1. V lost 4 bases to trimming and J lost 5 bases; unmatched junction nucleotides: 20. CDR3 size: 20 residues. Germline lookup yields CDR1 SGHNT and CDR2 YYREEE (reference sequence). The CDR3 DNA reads TGTGCCAGCAGCCCCTCCACACCGGGACAGGGGCCCCGTAAAACCGGGGAGCTGTTTTTT. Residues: CASSPSTPGQGPRKTGELFF.

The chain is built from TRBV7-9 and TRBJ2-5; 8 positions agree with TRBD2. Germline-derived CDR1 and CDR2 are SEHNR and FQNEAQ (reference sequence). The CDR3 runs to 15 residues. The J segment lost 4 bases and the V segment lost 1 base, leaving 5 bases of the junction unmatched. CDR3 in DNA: TGTGCCAGCAGCTTAGTTGCGGGGGGAGCAGAGACCCAGTACTTC. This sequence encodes CASSLVAGGAETQYF.

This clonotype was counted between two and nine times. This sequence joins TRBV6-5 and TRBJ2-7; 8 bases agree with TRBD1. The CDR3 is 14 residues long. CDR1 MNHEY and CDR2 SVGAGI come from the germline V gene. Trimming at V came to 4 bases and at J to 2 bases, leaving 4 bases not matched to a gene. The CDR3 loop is CASSSQGATYEQYV. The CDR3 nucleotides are TGTGCCAGCAGTTCGCAGGGGGCTACCTACGAGCAGTACGTC.

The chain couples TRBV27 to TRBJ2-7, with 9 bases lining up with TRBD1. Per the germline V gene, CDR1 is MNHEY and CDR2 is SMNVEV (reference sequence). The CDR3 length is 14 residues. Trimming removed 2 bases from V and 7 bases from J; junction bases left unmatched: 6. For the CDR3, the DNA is TGTGCCAGCAGTTTAGTGAGACAGGGGGTAGAGCAGTACTTC. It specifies CASSLVRQGVEQYF.

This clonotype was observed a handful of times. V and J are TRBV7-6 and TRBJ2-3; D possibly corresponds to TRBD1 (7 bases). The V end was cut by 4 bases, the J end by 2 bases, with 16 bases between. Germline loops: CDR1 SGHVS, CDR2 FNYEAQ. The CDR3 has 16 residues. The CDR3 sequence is CASSSPGGLNTDTQYF. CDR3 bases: TGTGCCAGCAGCTCCCCAGGGGGACTCAACACAGATACGCAGTATTTT. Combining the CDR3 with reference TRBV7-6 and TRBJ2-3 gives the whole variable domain GAGVSQSPRYKVTKRGQDVALRCDPISGHVSLYWYRQALGQGPEFLTYFNYEAQQDKSGLPNDRFSAERPEGSISTLTIQRTEQRDSAMYRCASSSPGGLNTDTQYFGPGTRLTVL.

The DNA for the CDR3 is TGTGCCAGCAGCTCTGAAGCGGGGGAGCTTTACGAGCAGTACTTC. Translating gives CASSSEAGELYEQYF. This chain connects TRBV5-4 to TRBJ2-7, with TRBD2 identical over 8 bases. The J segment lost 4 bases and the V segment lost 3 bases, leaving 9 bases of the junction unmatched. Germline assignment: CDR1 SGHNT and CDR2 YYREEE (reference sequence). This CDR3 has 15 amino acids.

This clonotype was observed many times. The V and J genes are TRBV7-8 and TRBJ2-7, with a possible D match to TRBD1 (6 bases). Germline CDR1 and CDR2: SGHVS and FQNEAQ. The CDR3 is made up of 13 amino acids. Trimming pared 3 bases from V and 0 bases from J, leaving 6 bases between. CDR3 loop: CASSLDSSYEQYV. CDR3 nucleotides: TGTGCCAGCAGCTTGGACAGCTCCTACGAGCAGTACGTC.

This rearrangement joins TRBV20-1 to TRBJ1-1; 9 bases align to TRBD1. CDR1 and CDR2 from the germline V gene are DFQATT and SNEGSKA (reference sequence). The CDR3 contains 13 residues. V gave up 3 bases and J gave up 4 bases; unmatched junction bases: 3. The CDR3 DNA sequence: TGCAGTGCTAGGGAGACAGGGGGCACTGAAGCTTTCTTT. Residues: CSARETGGTEAFF.

Written as DNA, the CDR3 is TGTGCCAGCTCACCACCGGGGTCAACCTACAATGAGCAGTTCTTC. Protein product: CASSPPGSTYNEQFF. V usage is TRBV18 and J usage is TRBJ2-1; D uncertain. The V end lost 0 bases, the J end lost 2 bases, and 8 bases lay between the germline ends. CDR3 length equals 15 residues. Germline CDR1 is KGHSH and CDR2 is LQKENI.

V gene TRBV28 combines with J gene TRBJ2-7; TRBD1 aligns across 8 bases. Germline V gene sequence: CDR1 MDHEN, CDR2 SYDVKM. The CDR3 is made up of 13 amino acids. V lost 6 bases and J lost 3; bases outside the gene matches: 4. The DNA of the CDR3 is TGTGCCAGCAGGGACAGGGCTAACTACGAGCAGTACGTC. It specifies CASRDRANYEQYV.

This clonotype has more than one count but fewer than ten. The CDR3 region has the DNA TGTGCCAGCAGCCCTCGGAGGGGGACTAGCACAGATACGCAGTATTTT. It encodes CASSPRRGTSTDTQYF. This chain links TRBV7-6 with TRBJ2-3; the D gene could be TRBD1 or TRBD2 (6 bases each). The V gene's germline CDR1 is SGHVS and CDR2 FNYEAQ. The CDR3 runs to 16 residues. The V and J ends lost 5 bases and 0 bases respectively, with 15 bases between them.

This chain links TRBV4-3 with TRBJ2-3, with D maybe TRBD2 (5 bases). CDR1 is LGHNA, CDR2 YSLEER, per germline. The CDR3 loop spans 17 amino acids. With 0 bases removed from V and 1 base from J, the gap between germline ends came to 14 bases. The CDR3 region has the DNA TGCGCCAGCAGCCAAGATCCCCAGGTCGGGGGCACAGATACGCAGTATTTT. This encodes CASSQDPQVGGTDTQYF.

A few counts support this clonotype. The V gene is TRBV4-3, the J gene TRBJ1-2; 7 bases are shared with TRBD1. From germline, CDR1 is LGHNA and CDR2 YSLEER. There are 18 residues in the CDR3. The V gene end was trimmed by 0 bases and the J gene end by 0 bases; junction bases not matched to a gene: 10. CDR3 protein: CASSQEQGRTVANYGYTF. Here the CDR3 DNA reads TGCGCCAGCAGCCAAGAACAGGGGCGGACGGTTGCTAACTATGGCTACACCTTC.

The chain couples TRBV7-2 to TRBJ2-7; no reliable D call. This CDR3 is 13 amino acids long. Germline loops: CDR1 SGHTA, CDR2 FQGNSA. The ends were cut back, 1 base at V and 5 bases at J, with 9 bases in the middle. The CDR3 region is CASSLGGYHEQYV. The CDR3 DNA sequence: TGTGCCAGCAGCTTAGGGGGTTACCACGAGCAGTACGTC.

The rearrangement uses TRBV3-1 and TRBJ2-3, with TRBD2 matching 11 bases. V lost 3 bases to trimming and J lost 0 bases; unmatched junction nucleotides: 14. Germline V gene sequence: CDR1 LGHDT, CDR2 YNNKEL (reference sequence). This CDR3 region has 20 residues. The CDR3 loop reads CASSQSYSGGAPLSTDTQYF. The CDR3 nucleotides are TGTGCCAGCAGCCAGTCCTATAGCGGGGGGGCCCCCCTTAGCACAGATACGCAGTATTTT.

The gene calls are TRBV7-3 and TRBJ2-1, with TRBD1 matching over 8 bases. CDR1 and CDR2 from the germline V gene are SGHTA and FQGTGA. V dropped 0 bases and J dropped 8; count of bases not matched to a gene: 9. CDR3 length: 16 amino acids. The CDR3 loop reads CASSLTPGQGPHEQFF. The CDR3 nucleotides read TGTGCCAGCAGCTTAACCCCCGGACAGGGCCCGCATGAGCAGTTCTTC.

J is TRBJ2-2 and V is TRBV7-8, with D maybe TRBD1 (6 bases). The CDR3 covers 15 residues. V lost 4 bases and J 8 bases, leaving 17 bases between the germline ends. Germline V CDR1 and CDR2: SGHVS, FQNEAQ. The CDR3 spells CASSSEPTGRGELFF. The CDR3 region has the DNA TGTGCCAGCAGCTCAGAACCAACAGGGCGTGGGGAGCTGTTTTTT.

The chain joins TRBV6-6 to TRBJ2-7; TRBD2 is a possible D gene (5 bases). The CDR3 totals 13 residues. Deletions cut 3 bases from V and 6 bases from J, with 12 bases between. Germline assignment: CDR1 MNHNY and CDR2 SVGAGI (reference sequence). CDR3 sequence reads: CASSYCPGCEQYV. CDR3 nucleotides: TGTGCCAGCAGTTATTGCCCGGGATGCGAGCAGTACGTC.

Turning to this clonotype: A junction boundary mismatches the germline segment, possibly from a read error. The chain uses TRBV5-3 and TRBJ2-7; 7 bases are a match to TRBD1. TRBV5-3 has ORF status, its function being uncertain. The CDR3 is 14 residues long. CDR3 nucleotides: TGTGCCAGCAGCTCACAAAACAGGGGCTACGAGCAGTACTTC. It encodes CASSSQNRGYEQYF.